Listed below are T cell receptor beta chains from one sample, sequenced in a study of cytomegalovirus exposure and HLA in healthy donors. TCRdb's copy holds only in-frame clones and misses some; the assay was immunoSEQ multiplex PCR. In the table there are about 140,000 clones, more than 75% of which are singletons. Sample: PBMCs. The receptor set was obtained from a man aged 18 to 30 in good health and CMV-seronegative. The CDR3 runs from the conserved cysteine through the conserved F or W. Each record gives: clone size, V gene, CDR3 length, D gene, J gene, CDR3 protein, CDR3 DNA. The D gene is left open where the match is weak. For some rows the clone size is stated as once, few or many, or as a class when expanded; others skip it.

>-|TRBV5-4|17|-|TRBJ1-3
CASSGKPGLFSGNTIYF
TGTGCCAGCAGCGGGAAGCCGGGACTTTTCTCTGGAAACACCATATATTTT
>-|TRBV11-2|15|TRBD2|TRBJ2-3
CASSFSGSSTDTQYF
TGTGCCAGCAGCTTTAGCGGGAGTAGCACAGATACGCAGTATTTT
>-|TRBV18|15|TRBD2|TRBJ2-7
CASSPGGASGYEQYF
TGTGCCAGCTCACCAGGGGGGGCTAGCGGGTACGAGCAGTACTTC
>-|TRBV28|16|TRBD2|TRBJ2-3
CASSFTTSGSTDTQYF
TGTGCCAGCAGTTTTACGACTAGCGGGAGCACAGATACGCAGTATTTT
>-|TRBV2|15|TRBD2|TRBJ2-1
CASSEAGLAYNEQFF
TGTGCCAGCAGTGAAGCGGGACTAGCCTACAATGAGCAGTTCTTC
>-|TRBV6-1|14|-|TRBJ2-5
CASKQTGDSETQYF
TGTGCCAGCAAACAAACGGGGGATTCAGAGACCCAGTACTTC
>-|TRBV30|15|-|TRBJ2-7
CAWSVGRVRDYEQYF
TGTGCCTGGAGTGTAGGTCGTGTCAGGGACTACGAGCAGTACTTC
>few|TRBV6-1|14|TRBD1|TRBJ1-5
CASSESGGHQPQHF
TGTGCCAGCAGTGAATCAGGGGGCCATCAGCCCCAGCATTTT
>-|TRBV14|16|TRBD1|TRBJ1-2
CASRGEGGLFNYGYTF
TGTGCCAGCAGAGGAGAAGGGGGCTTGTTCAACTATGGCTACACCTTC
>few|TRBV7-8|16|TRBD2|TRBJ2-3
CASSPSAGVGLDTQYF
TGTGCCAGCAGCCCGTCAGCGGGGGTCGGTTTAGATACGCAGTATTTT
>-|TRBV6-6|15|-|TRBJ1-1
CASSYSGQTNTEAFF
TGTGCCAGCAGTTACTCGGGGCAAACGAACACTGAAGCTTTCTTT
>-|TRBV4-2|15|TRBD1|TRBJ2-3
CASSQKQGHTDTQYF
TGTGCCAGCAGCCAAAAACAGGGGCACACAGATACGCAGTATTTT
>-|TRBV15|17|TRBD1|TRBJ1-3
CATSGGGPGGAGNTIYF
TGTGCCACCAGCGGTGGCGGGCCAGGGGGCGCCGGAAACACCATATATTTT
>few|TRBV19|15|-|TRBJ1-4
CASSILTGGDEKLFF
TGTGCCAGTAGTATCCTGACGGGAGGCGATGAAAAACTGTTTTTT
>-|TRBV5-1|14|-|TRBJ1-2
CASSLDAGPYGYTF
TGCGCCAGCAGCTTGGACGCAGGTCCCTATGGCTACACCTTC
>few|TRBV19|16|-|TRBJ2-1
CASQSLRTERDGEQFF
TGTGCCAGTCAATCTCTCAGGACTGAGAGGGATGGGGAGCAGTTCTTC
>-|TRBV9|13|-|TRBJ1-6
CASSSAGGSPLHF
TGTGCCAGCAGCTCAGCAGGCGGGTCACCCCTCCACTTT
>-|TRBV29-1|14|-|TRBJ2-7
CSASRQGSSYEQYF
TGCAGCGCAAGCCGCCAGGGTTCGTCCTACGAGCAGTACTTC
>few|TRBV2|12|-|TRBJ1-2
CASKGAIYGYTF
TGTGCCAGCAAAGGGGCTATCTATGGCTACACCTTC
>-|TRBV11-1|15|TRBD1|TRBJ2-7
CASSTWTGSVLEQYF
TGTGCCAGCTCGACTTGGACAGGGTCTGTTCTCGAGCAGTACTTC
>once|TRBV19|11|-|TRBJ2-7
CASSIQNEQYF
TGTGCCAGTAGTATTCAGAACGAGCAGTACTTC
>-|TRBV5-6|14|-|TRBJ2-7
CASSLGRATHEQYF
TGTGCCAGCAGCTTGGGGCGAGCGACCCACGAGCAGTACTTC
>-|TRBV7-6|15|TRBD1|TRBJ1-2
CASSYGTGVQGGYTF
TGTGCCAGCAGCTACGGGACAGGGGTCCAGGGTGGCTACACCTTC
>-|TRBV6-6|16|-|TRBJ1-6
CASSYSSSRVNSPLHF
TGTGCCAGCAGTTACTCGAGTTCCAGGGTGAATTCACCCCTCCACTTT
>-|TRBV7-3|15|TRBD1|TRBJ1-2
CASSLMTGTVYGYTF
TGTGCCAGCAGCTTAATGACCGGGACAGTGTATGGCTACACCTTC
>-|TRBV6-5|15|-|TRBJ1-6
CASSYGSGNNSPLHF
TGTGCCAGCAGTTATGGGTCAGGGAATAATTCACCCCTCCACTTT
>-|TRBV2|15|TRBD1|TRBJ2-7
CASREGQGGSYEQYF
TGTGCCAGCAGGGAGGGACAGGGGGGCTCCTACGAGCAGTACTTC
>-|TRBV6-4|13|-|TRBJ2-3
CASSAGDTDTQYF
TGTGCCAGCAGTGCAGGGGACACAGATACGCAGTATTTT
>-|TRBV7-9|16|TRBD2|TRBJ2-7
CASSPWTSGNPYEQYF
TGTGCCAGCAGCCCTTGGACTAGCGGGAACCCCTACGAGCAGTACTTC
>-|TRBV6-5|14|-|TRBJ1-4
CASSTRTADEKLFF
TGTGCCAGCAGTACTAGGACAGCGGATGAAAAACTGTTTTTT
>few|TRBV7-2|17|TRBD2|TRBJ2-7
CASSTYLAGGNSYEQYF
TGTGCCAGCAGCACATATCTAGCGGGAGGGAACTCCTACGAGCAGTACTTC
>-|TRBV7-6|20|TRBD1|TRBJ1-5
CASSSRPWTGGRGLNQPQHF
TGTGCCAGCAGCTCCCGACCCTGGACAGGGGGCCGTGGGTTGAATCAGCCCCAGCATTTT
>-|TRBV7-3|14|TRBD2|TRBJ2-5
CASSLKGREETQYF
TGTGCCAGCAGCTTAAAGGGGAGGGAGGAGACCCAGTACTTC
>few|TRBV23-1|19|-|TRBJ2-7
CASSQSTPKDGTQFQEQYF
TGCGCCAGCAGTCAATCAACCCCAAAAGACGGGACACAGTTTCAAGAGCAGTACTTC
>-|TRBV11-2|16|-|TRBJ2-1
CASSLVSSGLINEQFF
TGTGCCAGCAGCTTAGTCTCTTCGGGTCTCATTAATGAGCAGTTCTTC
>-|TRBV11-1|16|TRBD2|TRBJ2-7
CASSLGTSGSGYEQYF
TGTGCCAGCAGCTTAGGGACTAGCGGGAGTGGCTACGAGCAGTACTTC
>-|TRBV5-5|14|-|TRBJ2-7
CASSLGNPQGEQYF
TGTGCCAGCAGCTTGGGAAATCCTCAGGGCGAGCAGTACTTC
>-|TRBV15|14|-|TRBJ1-4
CATSREFRGEKLFF
TGTGCCACCAGCAGAGAATTTCGCGGTGAAAAACTGTTTTTT
>few|TRBV6-1|17|TRBD1|TRBJ1-6
CASSALKQGPKDSPLHF
TGTGCCAGCAGTGCCTTAAAACAGGGGCCAAAGGATTCACCCCTCCACTTT
>few|TRBV19|14|-|TRBJ2-3
CASSPGQYTDTQYF
TGTGCCAGTAGTCCCGGACAGTACACAGATACGCAGTATTTT
>once|TRBV6-5|13|-|TRBJ1-6
CASKYRADSPLHF
TGTGCCAGCAAGTACAGGGCGGATTCACCCCTCCACTTT
>-|TRBV6-5|13|-|TRBJ2-5
CASRDTGPETQYF
TGTGCCAGCAGGGACACAGGACCTGAGACCCAGTACTTC
>few|TRBV28|13|TRBD1|TRBJ2-1
CASRDRVPNEQFF
TGTGCCAGCAGGGACAGGGTCCCCAATGAGCAGTTCTTC
>-|TRBV27|18|TRBD1|TRBJ2-6
CASSLSSTGTSGANVLTF
TGTGCCAGCAGTTTATCCTCGACAGGGACCTCTGGGGCCAACGTCCTGACTTTC
>-|TRBV5-1|13|-|TRBJ1-1
CASSLVGDTGAFF
TGCGCCAGCAGCTTGGTGGGGGACACTGGAGCTTTCTTT
>-|TRBV18|15|-|TRBJ2-3
CASSPQGLRTDTQYF
TGTGCCAGCTCACCACAGGGGTTGCGCACAGATACGCAGTATTTT